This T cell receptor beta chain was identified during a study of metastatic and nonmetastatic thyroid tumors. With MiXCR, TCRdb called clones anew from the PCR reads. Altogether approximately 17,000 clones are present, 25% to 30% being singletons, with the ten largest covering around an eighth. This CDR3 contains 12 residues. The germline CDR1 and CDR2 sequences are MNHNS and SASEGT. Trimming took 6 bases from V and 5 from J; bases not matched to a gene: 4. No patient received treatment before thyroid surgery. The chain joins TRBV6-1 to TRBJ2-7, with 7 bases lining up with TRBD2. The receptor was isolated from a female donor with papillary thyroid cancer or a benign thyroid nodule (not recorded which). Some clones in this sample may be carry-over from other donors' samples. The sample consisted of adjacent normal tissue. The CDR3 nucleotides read TGTGCCAGCAGACATACTAGCGACGAGCAGTACTTC. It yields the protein CASRHTSDEQYF.